This T cell receptor beta chain derives from a study of CD4 T cells in relation to SARS-CoV-2 and coronaviruses. J was trimmed by 3 bases and V by 5 bases; bases with no gene match: 9. Germline CDR1 and CDR2: SGHAT and FQNNGV. The CDR3 runs to 15 residues. Data came from immunoSEQ multiplex PCR; TCRdb stores just in-frame clones and leaves some out. Of about 19,000 clones detected, 77% appear once; the ten largest clones hold roughly 25%. CD4+ T cells from unexposed donors were obtained before the COVID-19 pandemic (2011-2018). CD4+ T cells were isolated from the cells after about 11 days of culture. Fresh IL-2 medium replaced half the medium on days 3 and 7. As to this clone: Antigen unknown.

The TCR originated in a human donor in good health. The sample was CD4+ T cells from PBMCs, cultured in vitro. V is TRBV11-2 and J is TRBJ2-7, with 8 positions matching TRBD2. The CDR3 is CASSDGTRVYYEQYF. The CDR3 nucleotides are TGTGCCAGCAGCGACGGGACTAGAGTCTACTACGAGCAGTACTTC.